This record looks at one TCR beta chain sequence and its context. This clone appeared a few times. The target of this receptor is not known. It has no much larger one-base neighbor in the sample; base qualities were not kept. The cohort consisted of more than 650 healthy bone marrow donors. At the time of sampling, all cohort members were nominally healthy, though unrecorded immune exposures were likely present. The donor was CMV seropositive and was included in the group of around 300 seropositive cohort members. A peripheral blood sample was collected from each donor, and TCR beta sequencing was performed on peripheral blood mononuclear cells. Genomic DNA was extracted from the blood cell samples with the Qiagen DNeasy Blood Extraction Kit. Trimming takes 6 bases off V and 4 bases off J; junction bases not matched to a gene: 8. CDR1 MNHEY and CDR2 SVGAGI are derived from the germline V gene. Measured from the cysteine to the phenylalanine, the CDR3 is 15 residues long. CDR3 DNA is the only sequence kept; it has 45 bases, read in frame from the first base.

The source of the sample is a study of cytomegalovirus exposure and HLA in healthy donors (dated by TCRdb to between 2016 and 2019). Some background on the complete study: An earlier analysis of approximately 640 of the donors reported about 250 Gb of sequence data and 100 million to 130 million unique TCR beta sequences from about 179 million T cells. All discovery cohort repertoires had been generated on a single sequencing platform. Typing coverage varied by locus: roughly 620-640 donors for A, B, C, DRB1 and DQB1; about 520 for DQA1; nearly 610 for DPA1; approximately 490 for DPB1. A handful of DR-DQ haplotypes were handled as single units for association and clustering because linkage in the cohort was strong. The study was designed to test whether signatures of past pathogen exposure could be identified by cataloging public T cell receptors. A later analysis re-analyzed previously published TCR beta repertoires from 550 to 700 donors and added high-resolution HLA genotyping to study TCR occurrence patterns. Both class I and class II loci were covered by HLA typing, at four-digit resolution. Across some 400 genotyped donors of the cohort, an average of 235,054 unique TCR beta nucleotide sequences per donor were sequenced, and around 19% of those sequences were non-productive. In an earlier analysis of 587 of the donors, high-throughput TCR beta sequencing was used to judge whether each TCR beta V gene segment behaved as functional or pseudogenic. A later genetic analysis took genome-wide SNP genotypes for about 55% of the 666 donors and used that subset as a discovery cohort. Using immunosequencing, the study profiled T cell repertoires from fewer than 850 subjects and related those repertoires to cytomegalovirus serostatus. The study combined high-throughput TCR immunosequencing, statistical association of individual TCRs with disease status, and machine learning to predict cytomegalovirus infection status. Along with the roughly 670-subject first cohort, a separate validation cohort of more than 90 different subjects was used. The genetic ancestry cluster associated with self-reported Caucasian donors included around 76% of the 398 genotyped donors. Donor age, sex, ethnicity and CMV serostatus were collected together with the repertoire data. Approximately 310 gigabases of sequencing data and around 85 million unique TCR sequences made up an early release that covered approximately 650 HLA-typed donors. Rather than using new phenotypic data, the later analysis identified candidate immune exposures from TCR beta sequences and from how often those sequences occurred across donors.

Libraries were built with the immunoSEQ multiplex PCR assay. A mixture of 60 forward primers for TCR Vbeta segments and 13 reverse primers for TCR Jbeta segments was used in the multiplex PCR. A multiplex PCR assay on genomic DNA amplified the CDR3 region of rearranged TCR beta genes. Amplified TCR beta libraries were sequenced as 87-base-pair reads on the Illumina HiSeq System. Turning to the authors' computational methods: A later analysis counted tens of millions of unique TCR beta chains across the 690 or so repertoires, and some 11 million of these chains were shared by at least two donors. To remove PCR and sequencing errors, raw reads were error-corrected and collapsed into unique sequences using a nearest-neighbor algorithm that merged closely related sequences. CDR3 sequences were aligned to IMGT reference sequences to assign V, D and J gene segments. Each retained sequence needed at least a six-nucleotide match to both a V gene segment and a J gene segment. Rearrangements were classified as productive when the CDR3 lacked stop codons and remained in frame with V and J, and all other rearrangements were classified as non-productive. CDR3 was defined by IMGT convention, running from the second conserved V-encoded cysteine to the conserved J-encoded phenylalanine. The earlier analysis of about 610 of the donors excluded any sequence lacking an unambiguous match to a single V gene segment. An earlier analysis of fewer than 750 of the donors classified V segments as functional when productive rearrangements were above 56.7% and as segregating when the standard deviation between donors was above 5%. A statistical classification framework was built to diagnose cytomegalovirus status from the catalog of TCR beta chain sequences. In a later analysis, TCR nucleotide sequences were compared against IMGT/GENE-DB human TR gene sequences so that V and J genes could be assigned. In a later analysis, CDR3 sequences and most-parsimonious VDJ recombination scenarios were assigned using the TCRdist pipeline. In a later analysis, each TCR beta chain was defined by its CDR3 amino acid sequence together with its V-gene family, and reads lacking a unique V-gene family were excluded. In a later analysis, 500 to 650 highly shared, low-generation-probability nucleotide sequences were removed to address suspected cross-contamination and a sequencing artifact. A later analysis calculated a clonal expansion index for each public chain from normalized within-repertoire ranks of inferred template counts. In a later analysis, generation probabilities were computed with a VDJ recombination model fitted to out-of-frame rearrangements, and the resulting probabilities were checked against IGoR. In a later analysis, TCR-TCR, TCR-HLA and TCR-CMV co-occurrence was scored with hypergeometric tests, and a repertoire-size bias correction was applied to TCR pairs. In a later analysis, false discovery rates were estimated by permuting HLA or CMV assignments 20 times. In a later analysis, co-occurring TCRs were grouped using DBSCAN, and TCRdist sequence similarity was added for clustering within HLA-allele-positive subsets. Co-occurrence clustering excluded repertoires with fewer than 30,000 or more than 120,000 public chains, plus five with anomalous nucleotide sharing. As stored in TCRdb, this immuneACCESS dataset retains in-frame rearrangements with V and J assigned. A fraction of the clones does not appear; measured against another copy, unresolved V genes explain less than half of the discrepancy, and the remainder lacks a known reason. V and J calls and clone size follow that table, whereas D and trimming were derived from the DNA. Present in this sample are 100,000 or so clones, 10% to 15% of which were seen just once. The ten top clones hold approximately 15% of the sample.

Overall study outcomes, separate from this receptor: According to a later analysis, TCR association rates differed among HLA loci, with DRB1 alleles showing the most associated TCRs and HLA-C alleles showing the fewest. A further reported finding was that TCR beta sequences accurately predicted the HLA-A and HLA-B alleles for most subjects in the first cohort. A few of the identified cytomegalovirus-associated TCR beta chains were confirmed in vitro to be specific for cytomegalovirus antigens. The only immune exposure information available for the cohort was CMV serostatus. A later analysis found that HLA-associated TCR beta chains were more clonally expanded and had lower generation probabilities than equally common non-associated chains. Most TCR sequences were observed very rarely across donors, whereas some public TCRs were present in many individuals. At a false discovery rate of 0.05, a later analysis linked roughly 17,000 TCR beta sequences to specific HLA alleles. In this cohort, only TCR beta chains were sequenced, and detectable features were limited by the absence of alpha or paired-chain data. A later analysis reported that several top co-occurrence clusters appeared linked to parvovirus B19, influenza, CMV and Epstein-Barr virus. The 87-base-pair reads could not distinguish some IMGT-functional V segments, including TRBV6-2 and TRBV6-3, so those segments were excluded. A total of 150 to 200 TCR beta chains were listed by the study as associated with cytomegalovirus. The earlier analysis of 587 of the donors excluded roughly 17 rarely observed V segments, including chromosome 9 orphons, because counts were too low. According to a later genetic analysis, donors in an Asian-associated ancestry cluster had fewer N-insertions in productive TCRs than the approximately 610-donor mean. The classifier was reported to diagnose cytomegalovirus status with high specificity and sensitivity in both the original and validation cohorts. In an earlier analysis of approximately 590 of the donors, most TCR beta V segments appeared in productive rearrangements about 90% or about 30% of the time, broadly matching IMGT annotations. Presence/absence analyses assumed roughly uniform sequencing depth across donors, an assumption that may not hold. Linkage disequilibrium might explain the correlated functional status among segregating V segments, but an unknown experimental factor could not be excluded. In a later genetic analysis, a missense DCLRE1C variant was associated with V-gene and J-gene trimming of TCR beta chains, and the association was replicated in an independent cohort. Strong co-occurrence of HLA alleles, especially DR and DQ, made assigning TCR associations to individual alleles difficult. The sequencing pipeline was judged likely to have produced a cluster of highly shared sequence variants as a technical artifact. Because some donors lacked HLA typing at each locus, the association tests relied only on the typed subset. In a later analysis, most CMV-associated TCR beta chains were found to appear HLA-restricted, with HLA associations seemingly driven largely by CMV exposure. It was suggested by the authors that the approach could potentially be generalized to other disease states and immunological phenotypes.

Sequenced material: PBMCs. This chain joins TRBV6-5 to TRBJ1-2, and TRBD1 aligns with 10 junction nucleotides. The clonotype comes from a man aged 35 to 55 in good health and CMV-seropositive. The CDR3 is CASSRPGTGAYGYTF. The base sequence is TGTGCCAGCAGCCGCCCCGGGACAGGGGCCTATGGCTACACCTTC.